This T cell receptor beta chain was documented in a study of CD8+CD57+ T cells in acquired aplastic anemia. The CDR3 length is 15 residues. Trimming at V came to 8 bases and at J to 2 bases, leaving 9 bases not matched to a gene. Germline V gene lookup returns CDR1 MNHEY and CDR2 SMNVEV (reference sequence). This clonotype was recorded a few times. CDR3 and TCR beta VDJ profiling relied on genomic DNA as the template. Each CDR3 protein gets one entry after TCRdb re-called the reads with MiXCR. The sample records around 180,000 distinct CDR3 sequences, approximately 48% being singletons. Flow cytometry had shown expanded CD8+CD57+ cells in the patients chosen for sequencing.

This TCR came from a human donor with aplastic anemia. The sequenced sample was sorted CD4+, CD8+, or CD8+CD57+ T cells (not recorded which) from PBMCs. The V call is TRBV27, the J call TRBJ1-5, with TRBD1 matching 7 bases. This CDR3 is CASRSFGQGNQPQHF. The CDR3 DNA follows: TGTGCCAGCCGATCTTTCGGACAGGGCAATCAGCCCCAGCATTTT.